This T cell receptor beta chain originates from a study of blood T cells in healthy people across ages. Using a J-beta primer mix together with a sample-barcoded 5' primer, a second PCR was run for roughly 6 to 12 cycles. TCRdb re-called the 5' RACE reads through MiXCR, storing one row per CDR3 protein. Of some 1.4 million distinct CDR3 sequences listed, about 43% are singletons. The length of the CDR3 is 13 residues. V lost 2 bases and J lost 4, with 9 bases in between. Germline V gene lookup returns CDR1 SGHRS and CDR2 YFSETQ. The J gene is TRBJ1-1, the V gene TRBV5-1; D not resolved. Specimen: blood. The receptor was isolated from a young woman in good health. The CDR3 here is CASSFLGFTEAFF. The CDR3 nucleotides are TGCGCCAGCAGCTTTTTGGGGTTCACTGAAGCTTTCTTT.